This T cell receptor (beta chain) was sequenced for a study of T cell responses to AZD1222 COVID-19 vaccine (dated by TCRdb to about 2021). Background for the entire study: TCR sequencing was performed for 230 to 250 trial participants, of whom some 200 were given two doses of AZD1222 and approximately 25 were given two doses of MenACWY control vaccine. Trial participants were enrolled into age subgroups of 18-55, 56-69 and 70-plus years, which contained approximately 150, 30 and 60 TCR-sequenced participants, respectively.

The investigation overall reported the following: Because no samples from the day 14 peak response were available, repertoires could be characterized only after the peak T cell response. Most participants were white British and females outnumbered males, and the authors suggested that clonal diversity may have been underestimated. Nearly half of unique spike-specific TCRs reportedly recognized epitopes outside regions mutated in the B.1.351 and B.1.1.7 variants. The 56-69-year group was small, and its depth increase did not reach significance, likely because of low power. After two AZD1222 doses, both the breadth and the depth of spike-specific TCRs were significantly higher than at day 0 and than in MenACWY recipients. Vaccine-associated CD4 TCRs spanned the whole spike protein, with dominant responses in regions 160-218 and 743-854. Conclusions about previously exposed vaccinees are limited because only six or seven AZD1222 recipients were SARS-CoV-2 seropositive at baseline.

As concerns this clone: Its antigen specificity is not known. Base qualities are not provided; no much larger clone lies one nucleotide away.

The time point label of this sample denotes: about 28 days (+/-7) after the second vaccine dose. AZD1222 recipients with second doses at about 4 weeks or about 12 weeks were pooled, because spike-specific TCR depth and breadth did not differ between schedules. The vaccinee samples were drawn from two UK trials, COV001 and COV002, one of which was a single-blind randomized controlled phase 2/3 trial testing AZD1222 (ChAdOx1 nCoV-19) in healthy adults. Trial participant PBMC samples were collected at day 0 and day 28 after the second dose for TCRbeta chain sequencing. The CDR3 regions of human TCRbeta chains were analyzed by immunosequencing. The study's processing was this. TCRs in the repertoires were matched against a reference library of SARS-CoV-2-specific TCRs that had been generated with the MIRA antigen-specificity platform. Breadth meant the fraction of unique TCRs that were SARS-CoV-2-associated, whereas depth meant the fraction of total T cells that were SARS-CoV-2-associated. Each spike-specific TCR was assigned to its reactive spike region and to a CD4 or CD8 class using the MIRA data. Log10-transformed breadth and depth values were compared by one-way ANOVA with Sidak's multiple comparisons tests. TCRdb provides this immuneACCESS table in a form limited to in-frame rearrangements. Some clones are lacking; in checked studies, under half of them reflect an unresolved V gene, and why the rest are absent is not known. V and J calls and clone size follow that table, whereas D and trimming were derived from the DNA. In all, the sample holds over 150,000 clones, and roughly 92% of those were seen once. The ten largest clones capture under 2% of the sample.

Cut back by 0 bases and 5 bases, the V and J ends lie 10 bases apart. Reading the germline V gene gives CDR1 SGHRS and CDR2 YFSETQ. The CDR3 sequence holds 14 residues, the cysteine and phenylalanine included. Only the CDR3 DNA stays, 42 bases, in frame from base 1. In this chain, TRBV5-1 is recombined with TRBJ2-3, with the D gene call left open. This material consisted of peripheral blood, taken 28 days after the second AZD1222 dose. The sequence came from an adult who received the AZD1222 COVID-19 vaccine. The bases are TGCGCCAGCAGCTTGGGGATTACCGGAGATACGCAGTATTTT. Its translation reads: CASSLGITGDTQYF. Outside the CDR3, residues come from the reference TRBV5-1 and TRBJ2-3 proteins, so the full variable domain is: KAGVTQTPRYLIKTRGQQVTLSCSPISGHRSVSWYQQTPGQGLQFLFEYFSETQRNKGNFPGRFSGRQFSNSRSEMNVSTLELGDSALYLCASSLGITGDTQYFGPGTRLTVL.